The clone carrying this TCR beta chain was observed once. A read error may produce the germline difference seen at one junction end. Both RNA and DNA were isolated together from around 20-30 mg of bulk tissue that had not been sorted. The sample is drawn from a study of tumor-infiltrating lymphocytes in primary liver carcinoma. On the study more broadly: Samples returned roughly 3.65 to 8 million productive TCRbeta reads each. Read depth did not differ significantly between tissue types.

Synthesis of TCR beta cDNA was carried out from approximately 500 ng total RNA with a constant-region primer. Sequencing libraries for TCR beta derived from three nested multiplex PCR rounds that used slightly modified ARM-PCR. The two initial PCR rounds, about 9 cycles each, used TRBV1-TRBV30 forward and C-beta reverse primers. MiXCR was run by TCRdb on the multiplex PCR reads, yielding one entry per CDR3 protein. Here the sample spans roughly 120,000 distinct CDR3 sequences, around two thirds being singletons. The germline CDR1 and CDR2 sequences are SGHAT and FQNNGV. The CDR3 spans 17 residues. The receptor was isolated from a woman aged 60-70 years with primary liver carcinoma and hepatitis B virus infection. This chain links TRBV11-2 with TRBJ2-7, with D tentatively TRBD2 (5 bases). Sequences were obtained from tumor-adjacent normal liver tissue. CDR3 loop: CVSSPDSPREGSYEQYF. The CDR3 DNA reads TGTGTCAGCAGCCCCGACTCCCCTCGAGAGGGCTCCTACGAGCAGTACTTC. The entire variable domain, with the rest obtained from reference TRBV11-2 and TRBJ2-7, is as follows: EAGVAQSPRYKIIEKRQSVAFWCNPISGHATLYWYQQILGQGPKLLIQFQNNGVVDDSQLPKDRFSAERLKGVDSTLKIQPAKLEDSAVYLCVSSPDSPREGSYEQYFGPGTRLTVT.